This T cell receptor beta chain is from a study of T cell changes during pregnancy in multiple sclerosis. The protocol was immunoSEQ multiplex PCR, while the TCRdb copy is restricted to in-frame clones and leaves out a portion. The repertoire holds tens of thousands of clones, with 85% to 95% as singletons. CDR3 size: 15 residues. The germline CDR1 and CDR2 sequences are MNHNS and SASEGT. The chain carries TRBV6-1 and TRBJ2-5; 9 positions match TRBD1. The better agreement between TRBJ2-7 and the DNA end casts doubt on the J call. This clonotype was sampled from a female donor in good health, enrolled as a control in a pregnancy study. This material consisted of peripheral blood, taken in the third trimester of pregnancy. This CDR3 reads CASSTSGTGSYEQYF. The CDR3 DNA follows: TGTGCCAGCAGTACCTCCGGGACAGGGTCGTACGAGCAGTACTTC.